This T cell receptor beta chain is drawn from a study of Graves' ophthalmopathy and Graves' hyperthyroidism. RNA transcripts provided the template for amplifying TCR beta CDR3 regions. The first round was an RT-PCR with HTBI primers, and the second round was a multiplex PCR. TCRdb re-called the multiplex PCR reads with MiXCR, one entry per CDR3 protein. The profile shows about 740,000 distinct CDR3 sequences, 40% of them singletons. A remark on this clonotype: Its antigen remains unidentified.

With a duration under 3 months, ophthalmopathy in the donors showed moderate-to-severe activity, CAS ≥3 and NOSPECS ≥4. From fresh peripheral blood, over 9 ml in volume, the PBMCs were obtained. General study findings and limits: Sensitivity reached approximately 85% and specificity roughly 82% for a 13-signature model separating ophthalmopathy from stable hyperthyroidism.

CDR3 length: 14 amino acids. V lost 2 bases and J 6 bases, leaving 15 bases between the germline ends. Germline CDR1 reads SGHRS; CDR2 reads YFSETQ. The material sequenced was peripheral blood. This receptor was obtained from an adult man with Graves' ophthalmopathy. The rearrangement joins TRBV5-1 to TRBJ2-7; possibly TRBD2 for D (6 bases). This CDR3 reads CASSFTRYGGEQYF. CDR3 coding DNA: TGCGCCAGCAGCTTTACACGTTACGGGGGCGAGCAGTACTTC.